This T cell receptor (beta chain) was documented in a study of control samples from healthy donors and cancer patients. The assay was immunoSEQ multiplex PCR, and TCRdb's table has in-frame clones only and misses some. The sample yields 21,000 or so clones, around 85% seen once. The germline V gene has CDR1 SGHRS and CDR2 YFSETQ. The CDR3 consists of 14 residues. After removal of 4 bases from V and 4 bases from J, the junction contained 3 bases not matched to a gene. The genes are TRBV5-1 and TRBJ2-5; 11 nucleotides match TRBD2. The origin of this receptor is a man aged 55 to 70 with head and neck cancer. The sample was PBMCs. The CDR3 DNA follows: TGCGCCAGCAGCGGGGGGACTAGCGGAGAGACCCAGTACTTC. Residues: CASSGGTSGETQYF.